This TCR beta chain derives from a study of blood T cell repertoires in COVID-19. Study information: PBMCs, B-cell-depleted T cells, or T cells provided the cDNA or gDNA that made up the material.

The assay was immunoSEQ multiplex PCR, and TCRdb's table has in-frame clones only and misses some. This sample has about 110,000 clones, with 80% to 90% found just once. Germline V lookup: CDR1 LGHNA, CDR2 YSLEER. This CDR3 region has 15 residues. The ends lost 1 base at V and 8 bases at J; junction bases unmatched: 10. The chain recombines TRBV4-3 with TRBJ1-1; TRBD1 agrees at 7 bases. The sequence was obtained from a woman of 80 years or more with acute or convalescent COVID-19. The sample comprised peripheral blood. CDR3 region: CASSQGEGLQGEAFF. For the CDR3, the DNA is TGCGCCAGCAGCCAAGGTGAGGGCTTACAGGGGGAAGCTTTCTTT.